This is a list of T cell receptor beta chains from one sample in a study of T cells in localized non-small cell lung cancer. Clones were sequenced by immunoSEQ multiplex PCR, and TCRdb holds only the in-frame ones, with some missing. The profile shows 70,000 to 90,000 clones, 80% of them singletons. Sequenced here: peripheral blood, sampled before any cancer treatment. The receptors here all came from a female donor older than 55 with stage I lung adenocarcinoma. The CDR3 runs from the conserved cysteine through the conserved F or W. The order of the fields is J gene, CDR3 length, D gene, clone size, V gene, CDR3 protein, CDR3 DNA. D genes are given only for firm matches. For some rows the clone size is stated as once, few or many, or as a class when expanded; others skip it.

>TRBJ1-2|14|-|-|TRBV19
CASSTRDTILGYTF
TGTGCCAGTAGTACAAGGGATACGATATTGGGCTACACCTTC
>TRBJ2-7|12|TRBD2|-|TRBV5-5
CASSPGLAGGMF
TGTGCCAGCAGCCCGGGACTAGCGGGGGGCATGTTC
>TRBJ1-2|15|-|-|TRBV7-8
CASSLERQTNYGYTF
TGTGCCAGCAGCTTAGAAAGGCAGACCAACTATGGCTACACCTTC
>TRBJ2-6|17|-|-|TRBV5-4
CASSLGAGTSGANVLTF
TGTGCCAGCAGCTTGGGTGCCGGGACATCTGGGGCCAACGTCCTGACTTTC
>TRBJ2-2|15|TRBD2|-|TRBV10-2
CASTQAGSLTGELFF
TGCGCCAGCACCCAAGCGGGGAGCCTCACCGGGGAGCTGTTTTTT
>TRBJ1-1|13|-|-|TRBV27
CASSLRGYGEAFF
TGTGCCAGCAGTTTGCGGGGGTACGGTGAAGCTTTCTTT
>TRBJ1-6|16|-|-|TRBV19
CASSPRESSYNSPLHF
TGTGCCAGTAGTCCCCGAGAGAGCTCCTATAATTCACCCCTCCACTTT
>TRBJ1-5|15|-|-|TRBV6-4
CASNILGPPEQPQHF
TGTGCCAGCAACATATTGGGGCCTCCGGAACAGCCCCAGCATTTT
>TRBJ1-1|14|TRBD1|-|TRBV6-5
CASARTGSNTEAFF
TGTGCCAGTGCAAGGACAGGGTCGAACACTGAAGCTTTCTTT
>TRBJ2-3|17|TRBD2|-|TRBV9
CASSATSGGATTDTQYF
TGTGCCAGCAGCGCGACTAGCGGGGGCGCAACGACAGATACGCAGTATTTT
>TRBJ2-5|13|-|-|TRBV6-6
CASSYGGGETQYF
TGTGCCAGCAGTTACGGTGGAGGAGAGACCCAGTACTTC
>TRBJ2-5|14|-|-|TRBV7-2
CASNQVGLQETQYF
TGTGCCAGCAACCAGGTTGGGCTCCAAGAGACCCAGTACTTC
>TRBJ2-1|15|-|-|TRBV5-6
CASSSGRPSYNEQFF
TGTGCCAGCAGCTCTGGCAGGCCGTCCTACAATGAGCAGTTCTTC
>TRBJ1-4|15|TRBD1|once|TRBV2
CASSEATGRIEKLFF
TGTGCCAGCAGTGAAGCGACAGGGCGTATCGAAAAACTGTTTTTT
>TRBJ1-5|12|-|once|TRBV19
CASSTLQQPQHF
TGTGCCAGTAGTACCCTCCAGCAGCCCCAGCATTTT
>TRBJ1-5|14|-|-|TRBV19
CASSGGLSNQPQHF
TGTGCCAGTAGTGGGGGCCTCTCCAATCAGCCCCAGCATTTT
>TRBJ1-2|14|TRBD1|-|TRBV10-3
CAISTGDANYGYTF
TGTGCCATCAGCACAGGGGACGCTAACTATGGCTACACCTTC
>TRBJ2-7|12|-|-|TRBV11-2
CASSPGPWEQYF
TGTGCCAGCAGCCCGGGACCTTGGGAGCAGTACTTC
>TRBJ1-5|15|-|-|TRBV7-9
CASSLDSSGNQPQHF
TGTGCCAGCAGCCTGGACAGTTCAGGCAATCAGCCCCAGCATTTT
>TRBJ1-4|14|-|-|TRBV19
CASKGGGPSEKLFF
TGTGCCAGTAAAGGAGGGGGGCCAAGTGAAAAACTGTTTTTT
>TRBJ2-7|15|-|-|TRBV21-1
CASSKRAPGLNEQYF
TGTGCCAGCAGCAAAAGGGCCCCGGGCCTCAACGAGCAGTACTTC
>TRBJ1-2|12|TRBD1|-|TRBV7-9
CASSSDRGGYTF
TGTGCCAGCAGCTCGGACAGGGGTGGCTACACCTTC
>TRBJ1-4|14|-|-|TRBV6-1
CASSEASGYEKLFF
TGTGCCAGCAGTGAAGCATCGGGGTATGAAAAACTGTTTTTT
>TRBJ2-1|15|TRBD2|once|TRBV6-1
CASSPGGLTRNEQFF
TGTGCCAGCAGTCCGGGGGGGCTTACAAGAAATGAGCAGTTCTTC
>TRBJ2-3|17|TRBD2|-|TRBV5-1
CASSARTSGRGTDTQYF
TGCGCCAGCAGCGCACGGACTAGCGGAAGAGGCACAGATACGCAGTATTTT
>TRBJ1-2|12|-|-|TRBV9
CASGRPPTGYTF
TGTGCCAGCGGGAGGCCTCCGACCGGCTACACCTTC
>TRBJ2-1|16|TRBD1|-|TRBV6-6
CASSLGQGVSYNEQFF
TGTGCCAGCAGTTTAGGGCAGGGGGTCTCCTACAATGAGCAGTTCTTC
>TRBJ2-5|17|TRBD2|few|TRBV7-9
CASDPQLRGGFEETQYF
TGTGCCAGCGATCCACAACTACGGGGGGGCTTCGAAGAGACCCAGTACTTC
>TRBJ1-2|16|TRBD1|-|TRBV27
CASSWKGLAAGGGYTF
TGTGCCAGCAGTTGGAAGGGACTTGCGGCAGGGGGAGGCTACACCTTC
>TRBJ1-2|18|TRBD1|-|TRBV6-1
CASSEPGGRVYRVVGYTF
TGTGCCAGCAGTGAACCAGGGGGCAGGGTTTATCGGGTGGTTGGCTACACCTTC
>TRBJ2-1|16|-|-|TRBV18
CASSPGRGQGYNEQFF
TGTGCCAGCTCACCAGGGCGGGGGCAAGGATACAATGAGCAGTTCTTC
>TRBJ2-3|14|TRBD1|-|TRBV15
CATSTGQGGDTQYF
TGTGCCACCAGCACCGGACAGGGAGGAGATACGCAGTATTTT
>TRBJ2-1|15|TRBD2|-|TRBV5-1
CASSFPSGTFNEQFF
TGCGCCAGCAGCTTCCCTAGCGGGACCTTCAATGAGCAGTTCTTC
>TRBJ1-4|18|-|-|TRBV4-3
CASSQDPVGGATNEKLFF
TGCGCCAGCAGCCAAGATCCCGTTGGGGGGGCAACTAATGAAAAACTGTTTTTT